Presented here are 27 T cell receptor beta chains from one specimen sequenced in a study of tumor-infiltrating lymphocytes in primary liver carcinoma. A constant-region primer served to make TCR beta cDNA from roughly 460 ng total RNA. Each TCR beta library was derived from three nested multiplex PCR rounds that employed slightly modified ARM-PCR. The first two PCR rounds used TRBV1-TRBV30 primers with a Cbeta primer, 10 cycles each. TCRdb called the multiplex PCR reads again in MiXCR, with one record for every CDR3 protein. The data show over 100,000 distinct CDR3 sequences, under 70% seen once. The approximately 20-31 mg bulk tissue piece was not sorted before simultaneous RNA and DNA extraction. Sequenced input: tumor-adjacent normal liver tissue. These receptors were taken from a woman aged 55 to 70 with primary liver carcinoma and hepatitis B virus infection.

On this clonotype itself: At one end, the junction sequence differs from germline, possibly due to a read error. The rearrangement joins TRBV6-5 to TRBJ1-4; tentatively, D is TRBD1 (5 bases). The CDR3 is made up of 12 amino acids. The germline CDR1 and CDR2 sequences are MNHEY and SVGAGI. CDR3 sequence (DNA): TGTGTCATCATCGGGACTGCGGAAAAACTGTTCTTT. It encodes CVIIGTAEKLFF.

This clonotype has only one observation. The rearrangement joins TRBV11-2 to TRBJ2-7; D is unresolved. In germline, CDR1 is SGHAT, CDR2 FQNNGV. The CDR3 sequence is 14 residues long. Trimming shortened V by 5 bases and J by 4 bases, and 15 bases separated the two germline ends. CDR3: CASSTPARLYEQYF. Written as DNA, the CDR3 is TGTGCCAGCAGCACCCCAGCGCGGCTGTACGAGCAGTACTTC.

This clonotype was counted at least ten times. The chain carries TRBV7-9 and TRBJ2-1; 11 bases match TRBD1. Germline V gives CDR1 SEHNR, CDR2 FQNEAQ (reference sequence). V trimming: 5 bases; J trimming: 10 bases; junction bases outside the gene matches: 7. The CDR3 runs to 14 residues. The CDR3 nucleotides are TGTGCCAGCAGCCCCGGGACAGGGGGTGCGGAGCAGTTCTTC. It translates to CASSPGTGGAEQFF.

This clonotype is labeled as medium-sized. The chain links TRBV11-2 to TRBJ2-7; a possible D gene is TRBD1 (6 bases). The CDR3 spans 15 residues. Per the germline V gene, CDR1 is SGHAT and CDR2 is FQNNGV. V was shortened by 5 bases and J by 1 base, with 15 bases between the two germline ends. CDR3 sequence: CASSPRGQRSYEQYF. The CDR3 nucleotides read TGTGCCAGCAGCCCCCGGGGACAACGATCCTACGAGCAGTACTTC.

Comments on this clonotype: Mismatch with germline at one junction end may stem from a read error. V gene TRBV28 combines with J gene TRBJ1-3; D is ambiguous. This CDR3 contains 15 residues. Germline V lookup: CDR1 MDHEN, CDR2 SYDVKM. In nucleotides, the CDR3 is TGTGCCAGCAGACCCGGGCCTGGATCTGGAAACATCATATATTTT. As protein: CASRPGPGSGNIIYF.

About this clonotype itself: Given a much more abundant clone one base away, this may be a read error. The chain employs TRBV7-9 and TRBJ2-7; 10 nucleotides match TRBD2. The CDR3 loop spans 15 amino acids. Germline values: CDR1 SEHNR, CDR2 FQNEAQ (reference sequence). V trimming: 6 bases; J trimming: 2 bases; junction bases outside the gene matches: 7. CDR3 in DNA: TGTGCCAGCAGACTAAAAGCGGGAGGGCCCTACGAGCAGTACTTC. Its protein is CASRLKAGGPYEQYF. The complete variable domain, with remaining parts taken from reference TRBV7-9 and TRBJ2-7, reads DTGVSQNPRHKITKRGQNVTFRCDPISEHNRLYWYRQTLGQGPEFLTYFQNEAQLEKSRLLSDRFSAERPKGSFSTLEIQRTEQGDSAMYLCASRLKAGGPYEQYFGPGTRLTVT.

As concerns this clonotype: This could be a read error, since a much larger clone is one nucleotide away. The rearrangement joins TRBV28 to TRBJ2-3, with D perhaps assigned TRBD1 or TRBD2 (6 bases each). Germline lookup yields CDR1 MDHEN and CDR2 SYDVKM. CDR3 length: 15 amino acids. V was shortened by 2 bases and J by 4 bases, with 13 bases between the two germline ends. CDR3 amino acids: CASSLAPGGADTQYF. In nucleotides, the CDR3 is TGTGCCAGCAGTTTAGCCCCCGGGGGCGCAGATACGCAGTATTTT. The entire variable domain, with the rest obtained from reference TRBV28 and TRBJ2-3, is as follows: DVKVTQSSRYLVKRTGEKVFLECVQDMDHENMFWYRQDPGLGLRLIYFSYDVKMKEKGDIPEGYSVSREKKERFSLILESASTNQTSMYLCASSLAPGGADTQYFGPGTRLTVL.

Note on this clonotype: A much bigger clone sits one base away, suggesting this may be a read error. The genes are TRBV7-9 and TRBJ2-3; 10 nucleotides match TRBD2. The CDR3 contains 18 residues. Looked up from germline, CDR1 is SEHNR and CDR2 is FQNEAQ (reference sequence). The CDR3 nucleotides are TGTGGCAGCAGCTTAAGATTGGGGCTAGCGGGAGGCACAGATACGCAGTATTTT. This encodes CGSSLRLGLAGGTDTQYF.

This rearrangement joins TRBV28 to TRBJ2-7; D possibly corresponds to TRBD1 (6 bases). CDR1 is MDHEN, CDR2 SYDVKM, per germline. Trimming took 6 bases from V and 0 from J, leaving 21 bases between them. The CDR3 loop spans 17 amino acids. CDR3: CASSLPLDRWYSYEQYF. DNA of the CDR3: TGTGCCAGCAGCCTCCCTTTGGACAGATGGTACTCCTACGAGCAGTACTTC. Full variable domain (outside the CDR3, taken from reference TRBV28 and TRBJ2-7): DVKVTQSSRYLVKRTGEKVFLECVQDMDHENMFWYRQDPGLGLRLIYFSYDVKMKEKGDIPEGYSVSREKKERFSLILESASTNQTSMYLCASSLPLDRWYSYEQYFGPGTRLTVT.

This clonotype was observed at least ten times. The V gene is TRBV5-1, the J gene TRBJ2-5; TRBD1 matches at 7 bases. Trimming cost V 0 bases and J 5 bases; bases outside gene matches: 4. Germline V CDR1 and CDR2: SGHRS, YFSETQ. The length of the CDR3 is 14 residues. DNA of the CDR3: TGCGCCAGCAGCTTGGGAGGGGGCACGGAGACCCAGTACTTC. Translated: CASSLGGGTETQYF.

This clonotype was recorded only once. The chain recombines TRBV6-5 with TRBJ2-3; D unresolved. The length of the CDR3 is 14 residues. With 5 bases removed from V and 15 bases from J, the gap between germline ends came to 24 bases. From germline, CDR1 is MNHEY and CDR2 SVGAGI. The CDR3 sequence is CASSPSPRDGMQYF. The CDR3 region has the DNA TGTGCCAGCAGTCCTAGTCCTCGTGACGGTATGCAATATTTT.

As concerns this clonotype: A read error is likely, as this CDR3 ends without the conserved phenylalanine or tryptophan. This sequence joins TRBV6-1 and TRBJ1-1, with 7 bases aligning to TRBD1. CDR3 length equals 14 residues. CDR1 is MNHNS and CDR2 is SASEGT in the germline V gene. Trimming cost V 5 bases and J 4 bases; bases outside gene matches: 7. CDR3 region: CASSTDRVATEAFS. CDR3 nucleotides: TGTGCCAGCAGTACAGACAGGGTGGCCACTGAAGCTTTCTCT.

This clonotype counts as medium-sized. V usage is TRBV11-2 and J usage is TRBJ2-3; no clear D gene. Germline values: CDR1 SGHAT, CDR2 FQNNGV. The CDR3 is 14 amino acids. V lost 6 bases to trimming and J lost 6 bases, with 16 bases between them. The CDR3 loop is CASRPSRSGDTQYF. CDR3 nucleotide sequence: TGTGCCAGCAGACCGAGCAGGAGTGGGGATACGCAGTATTTT.

For the CDR3, the DNA is TGTGCCAGCAGTGAAAGTACCAGAAGCTTGACTGAAGCTTTCTTT. Translated: CASSESTRSLTEAFF. This rearrangement joins TRBV2 to TRBJ1-1, with D unclear. Germline V gene sequence: CDR1 SNHLY, CDR2 FYNNEI. V lost 2 bases, J lost 5 bases, and 15 bases lay in between. The CDR3 covers 15 residues.

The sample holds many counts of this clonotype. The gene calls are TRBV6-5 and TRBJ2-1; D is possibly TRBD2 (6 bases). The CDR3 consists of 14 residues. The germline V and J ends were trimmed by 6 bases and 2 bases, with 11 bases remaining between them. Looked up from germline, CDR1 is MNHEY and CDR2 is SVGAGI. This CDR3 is CASRATGAYNEQFF. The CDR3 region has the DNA TGTGCCAGCAGGGCCACGGGGGCCTACAATGAGCAGTTCTTC.

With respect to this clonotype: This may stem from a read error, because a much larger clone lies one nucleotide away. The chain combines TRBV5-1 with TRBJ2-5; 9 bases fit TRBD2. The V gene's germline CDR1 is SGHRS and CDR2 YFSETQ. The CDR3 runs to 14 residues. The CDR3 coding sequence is TGCACCAGCAGCGGGACTAGCAGACAAGAGACCCAGTACTTC. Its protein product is CTSSGTSRQETQYF.

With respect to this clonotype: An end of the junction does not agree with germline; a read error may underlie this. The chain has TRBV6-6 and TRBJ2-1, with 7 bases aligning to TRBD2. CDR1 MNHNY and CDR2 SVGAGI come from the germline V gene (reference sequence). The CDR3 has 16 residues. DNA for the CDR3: TGTGCCAGCGGTATAATAACGGGAGGTCCCGACAATGAGCAGTCCTTC. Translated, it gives CASGIITGGPDNEQSF.

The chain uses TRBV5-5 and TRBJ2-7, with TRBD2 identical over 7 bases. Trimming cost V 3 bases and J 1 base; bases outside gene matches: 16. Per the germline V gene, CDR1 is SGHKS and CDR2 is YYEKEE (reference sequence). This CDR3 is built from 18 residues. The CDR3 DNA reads TGTGCCAGCAGCTCGGGGTTTCCCCAGCGGGATTTGTCCTACGAGCAGTACTTC. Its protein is CASSSGFPQRDLSYEQYF.

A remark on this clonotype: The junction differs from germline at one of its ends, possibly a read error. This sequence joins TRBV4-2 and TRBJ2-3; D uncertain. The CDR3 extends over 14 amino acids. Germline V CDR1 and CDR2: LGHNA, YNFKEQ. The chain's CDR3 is CPSNQVRGTDAQYF. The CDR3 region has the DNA TGTCCCAGCAACCAAGTTAGAGGTACAGATGCGCAGTATTTT.

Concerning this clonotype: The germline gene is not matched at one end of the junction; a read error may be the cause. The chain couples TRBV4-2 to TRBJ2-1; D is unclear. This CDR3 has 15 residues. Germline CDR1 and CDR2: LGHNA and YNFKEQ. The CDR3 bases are TGTGCCAGCAGCAAAGACCTGAGATCCTACAGTGAGCAGTTCTTC. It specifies CASSKDLRSYSEQFF.

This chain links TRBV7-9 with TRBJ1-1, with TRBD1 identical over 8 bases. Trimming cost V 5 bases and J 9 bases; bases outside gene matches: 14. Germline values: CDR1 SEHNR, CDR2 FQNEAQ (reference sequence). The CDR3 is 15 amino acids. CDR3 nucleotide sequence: TGTGCCAGCAGCGACATGACAGGGGAGCACCTCAAAGCTTTCTTT. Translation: CASSDMTGEHLKAFF.

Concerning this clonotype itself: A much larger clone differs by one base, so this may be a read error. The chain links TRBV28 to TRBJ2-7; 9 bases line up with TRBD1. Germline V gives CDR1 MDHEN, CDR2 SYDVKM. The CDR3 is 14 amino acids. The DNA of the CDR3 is TGTGCCAACAGTGCGACAGGGGGTTCCTACGAGCAGTACTTC. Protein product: CANSATGGSYEQYF.

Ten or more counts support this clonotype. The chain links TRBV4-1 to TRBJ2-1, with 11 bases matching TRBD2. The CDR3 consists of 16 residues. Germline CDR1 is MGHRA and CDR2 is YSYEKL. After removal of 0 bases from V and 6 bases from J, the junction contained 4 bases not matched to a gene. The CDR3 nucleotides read TGCGCCAGCAGCCAAGAGACTAGCGGGGATGTCAATGAGCAGTTCTTC. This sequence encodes CASSQETSGDVNEQFF.

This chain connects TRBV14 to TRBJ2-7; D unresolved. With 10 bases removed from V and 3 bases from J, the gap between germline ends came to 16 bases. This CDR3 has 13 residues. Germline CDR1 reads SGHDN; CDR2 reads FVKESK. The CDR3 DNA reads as TGTGCCAACAGTCAAGTGGGCGGCTACGAGCAGTACTTC. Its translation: CANSQVGGYEQYF.

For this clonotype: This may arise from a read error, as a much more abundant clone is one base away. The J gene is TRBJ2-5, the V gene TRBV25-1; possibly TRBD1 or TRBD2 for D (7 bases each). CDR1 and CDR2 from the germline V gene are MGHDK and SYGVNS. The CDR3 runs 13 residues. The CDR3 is CARSAQGGKTQYF. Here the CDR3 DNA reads TGTGCCAGAAGTGCCCAGGGGGGGAAGACCCAGTACTTC. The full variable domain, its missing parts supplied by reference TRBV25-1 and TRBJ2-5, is EADIYQTPRYLVIGTGKKITLECSQTMGHDKMYWYQQDPGMELHLIHYSYGVNSTEKGDLSSESTVSRIRTEHFPLTLESARPSHTSQYLCARSAQGGKTQYFGPGTRLLVL.

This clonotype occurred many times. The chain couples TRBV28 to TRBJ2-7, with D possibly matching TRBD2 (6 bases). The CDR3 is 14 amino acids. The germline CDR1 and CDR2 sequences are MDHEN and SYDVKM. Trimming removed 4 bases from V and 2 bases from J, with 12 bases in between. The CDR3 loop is CASSSSRETYEQYF. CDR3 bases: TGTGCCAGCAGTTCTTCACGGGAGACCTACGAGCAGTACTTC.

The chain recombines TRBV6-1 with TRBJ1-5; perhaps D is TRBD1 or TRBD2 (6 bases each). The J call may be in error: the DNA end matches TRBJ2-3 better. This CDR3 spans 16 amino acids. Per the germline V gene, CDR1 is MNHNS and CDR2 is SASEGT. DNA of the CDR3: TGTGCCAGCAGGGGACTGGGACACGGACATCATCAGCCCCAGTATTTT. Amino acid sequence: CASRGLGHGHHQPQYF.